This paragraph reports one T cell receptor (beta chain). Its matching antigen is unknown. Germline V gene data show CDR1 as DFQATT and CDR2 as SNEGSKA (reference sequence). CDR3 size: 13 residues. V gave up 5 bases and J gave up 2 bases, with 11 bases separating them. Noted treatment: approximately nine-day PBMC culture with coronavirus spike peptide pools or control peptides (ViraFEST assay). These data are taken from a study of vaccination and CD4 T cells after COVID-19. The Oncomine TCR Beta short-read assay sequenced DNA from cultured CD4+ T cells. Via MiXCR, TCRdb re-called the PCR reads, giving one row per CDR3 protein. Among 15,000 or so distinct CDR3 sequences, 34% were seen once, and the ten largest hold roughly a third.

This clonotype was sampled from a human donor with COVID-19. The specimen was cultured CD4+ T cells from blood. The chain recombines TRBV20-1 with TRBJ2-3; TRBD2 is a possible D gene (5 bases). For the CDR3, the DNA is TGCAGTGCTGACTCCCGGGACACAGATACGCAGTATTTT. This codes for CSADSRDTDTQYF.